This TCR beta chain was captured in a study of blood T cells in healthy people across ages. Next came a second PCR, run for roughly 7 to 12 cycles, which used a sample-barcoded 5' primer along with a J-beta primer mix. A template-switch adaptor containing 12 random nucleotides labeled each cDNA molecule. MiXCR was run by TCRdb on the 5' RACE reads, yielding one entry per CDR3 protein. The sample has roughly 1,700,000 distinct CDR3 sequences, 25% to 30% seen once. The germline gives CDR1 MNHEY, CDR2 SVGAGI. This CDR3 comprises 15 residues. The V gene lost 6 bases and the J gene lost 4 bases, with 17 bases spanning the gap. As regards this clonotype: Its antigen is still unknown.

Study conclusions and caveats: It was not possible, with unsorted PBMCs, to conclusively compare naive and antigen-experienced cells.

This rearrangement joins TRBV6-5 to TRBJ2-3, with D possibly matching TRBD1 (6 bases). The sequencing input was blood. This TCR came from a woman aged 25 to 39 in good health. The DNA for the CDR3 is TGTGCCAGCAGAGGACAGATCCGATCCTCAGATACGCAGTATTTT. Translating it yields CASRGQIRSSDTQYF.